This TCR beta chain emerged from a study of blood T cell repertoires in COVID-19. Across the study: The analysed material was cDNA or gDNA that came from T cells, B-cell-depleted T cells, or PBMCs.

Germline V gives CDR1 MGHRA, CDR2 YSYEKL. The junction had 10 bases not matched to a gene; V was cut back by 3 bases and J by 6 bases. The CDR3 runs to 16 residues. This clone was counted between two and nine times. Those who participated ranged in age from about 18 to 89 years and resided in some 24 US areas. Authors' data handling: Counts of nucleated cells, estimated from reference gene primer amplification, were obtained. TCRdb keeps only in-frame clones here, not all; method: immunoSEQ multiplex PCR. V, J and clone size reflect that table, while D and trimming were determined from the DNA. The sample includes 430,000 or so clones, about 88% seen only once; the top ten take roughly 1.4%.

This rearrangement joins TRBV4-1 to TRBJ1-5; 8 bases align to TRBD1. The sequence was collected from a woman aged 18-29 years who had been exposed to COVID-19. The sequencing sample was made of PBMCs or T cells enriched from blood (not recorded which). CDR3 DNA: TGCGCCAGCAGCCAGGCAGACAGGGGAACGGTTCAGCCCCAGCATTTT. This codes for CASSQADRGTVQPQHF.